This T cell receptor beta chain was identified during a study of regulatory T cells in long-lasting Graves disease. At the level of the study: Disease was considered persistent Graves' disease after over 5 years of antithyroid drugs (with positive TSH receptor antibodies).

This clonotype was seen repeatedly, ten times or more. The antigen is unknown. The time point: persistent/refractory GD, antithyroid drugs over 5 years with positive TRAb. RNA isolated from PBMCs was used to make the TCR library. The authors drew patients from an endocrinology department in Xi'an, China. Library construction for TCR beta used iRepertoire HTBI primers and Arm-PCR of CDR3 regions. TCRdb passed the multiplex PCR reads through MiXCR, listing each CDR3 protein once. The sample lists a few hundred thousand distinct CDR3 sequences; roughly 21% were seen once. V was cut by 1 base and J by 0 bases, with 12 bases left in between. The CDR3 has 16 amino acids. Looked up from germline, CDR1 is SGHAT and CDR2 is FQDESV (reference sequence). Study observations and caveats: Limited samples may have lowered accuracy.

This receptor was taken from a female donor with Graves disease. The sample in question was peripheral blood mononuclear cells (PBMCs), obtained when the disease was refractory, from a patient treated with antithyroid drugs. V and J are TRBV11-1 and TRBJ1-1; D possibly corresponds to TRBD1 (6 bases). CDR3 in DNA: TGTGCCAGCAGCTTAGAGCGGCAGGGGATGAACACTGAAGCTTTCTTT. Its protein product is CASSLERQGMNTEAFF. Filled out from reference TRBV11-1 and TRBJ1-1, the complete variable domain reads EAEVAQSPRYKITEKSQAVAFWCDPISGHATLYWYRQILGQGPELLVQFQDESVVDDSQLPKDRFSAERLKGVDSTLKIQPAELGDSAMYLCASSLERQGMNTEAFFGQGTRLTVV.